This T cell receptor beta chain came from a study of shared clonotypes between healthy human individuals. Study-level results: Donor scarcity curtailed the genetic and exposure-history diversity represented herein. Blood alone was sampled, and tissue repertoires likely differ. Richness estimates generally favored naive over memory subsets.

Running of the assay took place at deep level. Sequenced by immunoSEQ multiplex PCR; TCRdb stores in-frame clones only, minus some. Of around 320,000 clones listed, around 87% are singletons. In regard to this clone: The antigen remains unidentified.

The CDR3 length is 16 residues. The germline V gene has CDR1 MGHRA and CDR2 YSYEKL. The V gene lost 0 bases and the J gene lost 1 base, with 10 bases spanning the gap. The clonotype originates from a man aged 18 to 30 in good health. The V gene is TRBV4-1, the J gene TRBJ1-5; D may be TRBD1 (5 bases). The material sequenced was memory CD8+ T cells sorted from blood. The subset is: CD45RO+ cells pooled with CCR7-negative TemRA cells. CDR3 in DNA: TGCGCCAGCAGCCAAGATGACGGGGCGAGCAATCAGCCCCAGCATTTT. Its translation is CASSQDDGASNQPQHF.